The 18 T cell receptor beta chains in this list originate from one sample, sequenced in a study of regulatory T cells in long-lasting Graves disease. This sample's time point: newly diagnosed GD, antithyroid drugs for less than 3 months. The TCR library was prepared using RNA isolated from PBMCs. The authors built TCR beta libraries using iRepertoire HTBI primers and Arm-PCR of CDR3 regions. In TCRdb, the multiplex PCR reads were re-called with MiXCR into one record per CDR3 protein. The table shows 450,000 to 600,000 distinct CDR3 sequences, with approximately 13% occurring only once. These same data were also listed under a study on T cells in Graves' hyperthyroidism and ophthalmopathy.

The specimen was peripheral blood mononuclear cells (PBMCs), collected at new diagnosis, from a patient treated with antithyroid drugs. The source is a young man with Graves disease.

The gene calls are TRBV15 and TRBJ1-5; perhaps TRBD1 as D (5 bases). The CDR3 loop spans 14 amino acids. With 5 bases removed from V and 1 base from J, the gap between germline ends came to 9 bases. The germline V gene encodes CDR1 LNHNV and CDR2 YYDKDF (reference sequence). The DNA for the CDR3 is TGTGCCACCAGCTCCGAGGGGAGCAATCAGCCCCAGCATTTT. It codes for CATSSEGSNQPQHF.

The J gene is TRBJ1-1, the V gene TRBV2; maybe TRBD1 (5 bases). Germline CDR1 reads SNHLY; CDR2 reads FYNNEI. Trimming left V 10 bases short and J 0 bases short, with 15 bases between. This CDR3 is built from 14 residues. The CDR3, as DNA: TGTGCCATTGTGTTGGGGGGACTGAACACTGAAGCTTTCTTT. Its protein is CAIVLGGLNTEAFF.

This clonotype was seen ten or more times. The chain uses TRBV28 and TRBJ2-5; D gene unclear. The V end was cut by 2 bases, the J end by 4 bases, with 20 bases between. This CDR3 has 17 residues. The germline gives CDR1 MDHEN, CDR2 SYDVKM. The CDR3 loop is CASSLAPYNLKGETQYF. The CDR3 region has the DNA TGTGCCAGCAGTTTAGCCCCTTATAACCTCAAGGGAGAGACCCAGTACTTC.

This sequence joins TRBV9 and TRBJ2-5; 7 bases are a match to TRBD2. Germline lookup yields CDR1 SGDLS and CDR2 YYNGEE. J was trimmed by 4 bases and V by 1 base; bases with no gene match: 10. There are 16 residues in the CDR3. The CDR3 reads CASSVSPGGGRETQYF. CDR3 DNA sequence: TGTGCCAGCAGCGTATCACCTGGGGGGGGGAGAGAGACCCAGTACTTC.

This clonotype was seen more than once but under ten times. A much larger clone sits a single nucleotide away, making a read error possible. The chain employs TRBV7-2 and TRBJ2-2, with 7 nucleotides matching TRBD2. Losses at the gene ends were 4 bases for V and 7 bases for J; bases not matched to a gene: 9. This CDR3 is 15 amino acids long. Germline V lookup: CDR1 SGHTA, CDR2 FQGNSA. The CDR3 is CASSSSGTTNGELFF. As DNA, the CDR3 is TGTGCCAGCAGCTCTTCCGGGACTACTAACGGGGAGCTGTTTTTT.

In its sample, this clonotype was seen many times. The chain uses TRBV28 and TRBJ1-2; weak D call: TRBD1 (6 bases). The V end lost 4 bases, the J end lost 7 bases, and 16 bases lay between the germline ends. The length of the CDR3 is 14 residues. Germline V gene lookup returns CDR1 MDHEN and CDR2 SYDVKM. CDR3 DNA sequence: TGTGCCAGCAGTTCCAGGGGCGAATACAGTGGCTACACCTTC. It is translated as CASSSRGEYSGYTF.

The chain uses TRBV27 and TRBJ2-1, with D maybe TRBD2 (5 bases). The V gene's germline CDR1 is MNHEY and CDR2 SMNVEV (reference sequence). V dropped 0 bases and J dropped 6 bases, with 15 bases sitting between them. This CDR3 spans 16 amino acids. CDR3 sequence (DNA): TGTGCCAGCAGTTTATCGGGCGGAGGCCCCCTCAATGAGCAGTTCTTC. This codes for CASSLSGGGPLNEQFF.

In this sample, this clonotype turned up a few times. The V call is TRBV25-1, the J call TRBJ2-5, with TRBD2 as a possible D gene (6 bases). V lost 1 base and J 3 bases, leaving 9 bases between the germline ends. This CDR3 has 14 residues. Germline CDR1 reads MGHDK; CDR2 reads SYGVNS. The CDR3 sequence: CASSEFWGEETQYF. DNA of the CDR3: TGTGCCAGCAGTGAATTTTGGGGGGAAGAGACCCAGTACTTC.

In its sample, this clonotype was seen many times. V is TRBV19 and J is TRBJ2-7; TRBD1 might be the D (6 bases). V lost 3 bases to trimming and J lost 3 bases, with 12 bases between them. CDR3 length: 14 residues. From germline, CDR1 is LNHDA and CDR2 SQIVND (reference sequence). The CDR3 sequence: CASSMGDTNYEQYF. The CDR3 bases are TGTGCCAGTAGTATGGGGGACACCAACTACGAGCAGTACTTC.

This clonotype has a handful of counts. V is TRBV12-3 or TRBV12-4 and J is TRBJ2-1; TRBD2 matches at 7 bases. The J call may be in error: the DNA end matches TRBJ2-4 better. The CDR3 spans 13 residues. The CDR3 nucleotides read TGTGCCAGCAGTTGGGAGGGGAACAACATTCAGTACTTC. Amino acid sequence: CASSWEGNNIQYF.

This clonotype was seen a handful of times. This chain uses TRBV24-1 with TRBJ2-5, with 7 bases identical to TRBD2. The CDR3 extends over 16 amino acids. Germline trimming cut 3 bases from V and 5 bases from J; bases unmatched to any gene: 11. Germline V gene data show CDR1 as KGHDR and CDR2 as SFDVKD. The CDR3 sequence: CATSDPGRNSGETQYF. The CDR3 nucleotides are TGTGCCACCAGTGATCCCGGGAGGAATTCGGGTGAGACCCAGTACTTC.

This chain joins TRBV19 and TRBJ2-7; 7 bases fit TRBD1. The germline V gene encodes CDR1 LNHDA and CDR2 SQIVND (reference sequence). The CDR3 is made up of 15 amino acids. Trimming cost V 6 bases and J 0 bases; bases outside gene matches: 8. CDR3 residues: CASRPDRAVSYEQYF. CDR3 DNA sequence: TGTGCCAGTAGGCCAGACAGGGCGGTCTCCTACGAGCAGTACTTC.

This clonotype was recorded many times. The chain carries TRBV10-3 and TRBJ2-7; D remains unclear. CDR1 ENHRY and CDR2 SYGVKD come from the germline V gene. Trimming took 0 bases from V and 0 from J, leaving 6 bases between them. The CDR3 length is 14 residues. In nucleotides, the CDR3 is TGTGCCATCAGTGAGTCGGGAAACTCCTACGAGCAGTACTTC. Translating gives CAISESGNSYEQYF.

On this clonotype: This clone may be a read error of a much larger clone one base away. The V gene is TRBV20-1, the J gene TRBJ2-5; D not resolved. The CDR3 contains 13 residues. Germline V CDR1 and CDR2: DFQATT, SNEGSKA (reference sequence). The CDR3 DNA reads TGCAGTGCCTTGGACGCTAACCAAGAGCCCCAGTACTTC. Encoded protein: CSALDANQEPQYF.

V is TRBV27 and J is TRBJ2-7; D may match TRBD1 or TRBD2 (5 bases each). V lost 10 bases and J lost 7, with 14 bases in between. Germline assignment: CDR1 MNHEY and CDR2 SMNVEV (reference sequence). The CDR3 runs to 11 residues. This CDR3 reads CATRDPFEQYF. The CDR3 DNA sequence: TGTGCCACCAGGGACCCTTTTGAGCAGTACTTC.

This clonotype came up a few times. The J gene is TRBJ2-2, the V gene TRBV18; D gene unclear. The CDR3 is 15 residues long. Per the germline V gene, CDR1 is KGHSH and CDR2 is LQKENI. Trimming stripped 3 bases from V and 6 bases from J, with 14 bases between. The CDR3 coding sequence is TGTGCCAGCTCACCCCCCACGGGCTCCCCCGGGGAGCTGTTTTTT. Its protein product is CASSPPTGSPGELFF.

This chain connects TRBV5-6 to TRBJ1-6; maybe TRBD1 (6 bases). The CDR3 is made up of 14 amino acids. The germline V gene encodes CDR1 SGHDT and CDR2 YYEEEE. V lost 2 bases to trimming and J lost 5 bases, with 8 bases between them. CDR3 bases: TGTGCCAGCAGCTTCGGACAGCATAATTCACCCCTCCACTTT. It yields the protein CASSFGQHNSPLHF.

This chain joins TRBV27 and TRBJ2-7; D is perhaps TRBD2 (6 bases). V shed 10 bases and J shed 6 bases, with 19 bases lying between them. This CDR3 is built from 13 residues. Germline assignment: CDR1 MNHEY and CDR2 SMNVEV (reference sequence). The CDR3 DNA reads TGTGCCATCCGGTCGGCGGGGTTAGGCGAGCAGTACTTC. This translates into CAIRSAGLGEQYF.